Included here is one T cell receptor (beta chain) sequence, with context. The sample originates from a study of preoperative IRX-2 immunotherapy in early breast cancer. Sequenced by immunoSEQ multiplex PCR; TCRdb stores in-frame clones only, minus some. Of 30,000 or so clones listed, 82% are singletons. Treatment reported: preoperative locoregional IRX-2 cytokine immunotherapy. Samples came from a phase Ib trial of preoperative locoregional IRX-2 cytokine immunotherapy. Sampling was performed from a patient treated with IRX-2 immunotherapy. The TCR sequence derives from a human donor with breast cancer.

DNA of the CDR3: TGCGCCAGCAGCCAAGCCCCAGCCTACGAGCAGTACTTC. Translation: CASSQAPAYEQYF. The V call is TRBV1, the J call TRBJ2-7; TRBD1 is the table's D call and was not checked against the DNA. TRBV1 is a listed pseudogene. This CDR3 contains 13 residues.